The 12 T cell receptor beta chains below were found in one sample sequenced in a study of cytomegalovirus exposure and HLA in healthy donors. PCR amplification relied on 60 Vbeta primers (plus 13 Jbeta primers). The repertoire was sequenced with immunoSEQ multiplex PCR; TCRdb's copy has only in-frame clones and lacks some. The sample records 160,000 or so clones, around 79% being singletons. Sequencing used PBMCs. The source of these receptors is a female donor in good health and CMV-seronegative.

V gene TRBV19 combines with J gene TRBJ1-1; D gene uncertain. Germline assignment: CDR1 LNHDA and CDR2 SQIVND (reference sequence). The ends were cut back, 5 bases at V and 0 bases at J, with 13 bases in the middle. CDR3 length: 15 amino acids. DNA for the CDR3: TGTGCCAGTAGTGCCCTGGGAGGGTTGAACACTGAAGCTTTCTTT. This encodes CASSALGGLNTEAFF. Together with reference TRBV19 and TRBJ1-1, the CDR3 gives the full variable domain: DGGITQSPKYLFRKEGQNVTLSCEQNLNHDAMYWYRQDPGQGLRLIYYSQIVNDFQKGDIAEGYSVSREKKESFPLTVTSAQKNPTAFYLCASSALGGLNTEAFFGQGTRLTVV.

This clone was observed a few times. This chain joins TRBV6-6 and TRBJ1-3, with 12 bases fitting TRBD1. Trimming removed 6 bases from V and 3 bases from J; junction bases left unmatched: 6. The length of the CDR3 is 16 residues. Germline V gene sequence: CDR1 MNHNY, CDR2 SVGAGI (reference sequence). The CDR3 DNA is TGTGCCAGCAGCCTCGGGACAGGGGGCTATGGAAACACCATATATTTT. Its protein product is CASSLGTGGYGNTIYF.

This chain uses TRBV29-1 with TRBJ1-2; possibly TRBD1 for D (6 bases). The length of the CDR3 is 17 residues. Trimming took 5 bases from V and 1 from J, leaving 23 bases between them. The V gene's germline CDR1 is SQVTM and CDR2 ANQGSEA. The CDR3 is CSVLNRAGGLGNYGYTF. The CDR3 DNA reads TGCAGCGTTCTAAACAGGGCAGGAGGATTGGGTAACTATGGCTACACCTTC.

The chain employs TRBV6-5 and TRBJ1-1, with D possibly TRBD1 on 6 matching bases. CDR3 length equals 14 residues. Germline assignment: CDR1 MNHEY and CDR2 SVGAGI. V lost 2 bases and J lost 4, with 11 bases in between. The CDR3: CASSYLGASTEAFF. In DNA, the CDR3 is TGTGCCAGCAGTTACCTGGGGGCCTCCACTGAAGCTTTCTTT.

The chain employs TRBV9 and TRBJ2-7; 7 bases match TRBD2. The V segment lost 1 base and the J segment 5 bases; nucleotides outside the gene matches: 6. Germline V CDR1 and CDR2: SGDLS, YYNGEE. The CDR3 length is 14 residues. In DNA form, the CDR3 reads TGTGCCAGCAGCGTAACGGGAGGAGAGAACGAGCAGTACTTC. It encodes CASSVTGGENEQYF. The full variable domain, with the rest looked up from reference TRBV9 and TRBJ2-7, is DSGVTQTPKHLITATGQRVTLRCSPRSGDLSVYWYQQSLDQGLQFLIQYYNGEERAKGNILERFSAQQFPDLHSELNLSSLELGDSALYFCASSVTGGENEQYFGPGTRLTVT.

V is TRBV28 and J is TRBJ1-5; D is possibly TRBD1 (5 bases). Germline V lookup: CDR1 MDHEN, CDR2 SYDVKM. This CDR3 has 14 amino acids. V was pared by 8 bases and J by 6 bases, with 17 bases between. Here the CDR3 DNA reads TGTGCCAGCTCACGGGGGGGAACAGGTCAGCCCCAGCATTTT. Protein: CASSRGGTGQPQHF. Supplemented by reference TRBV28 and TRBJ1-5, the full variable domain reads DVKVTQSSRYLVKRTGEKVFLECVQDMDHENMFWYRQDPGLGLRLIYFSYDVKMKEKGDIPEGYSVSREKKERFSLILESASTNQTSMYLCASSRGGTGQPQHFGDGTRLSIL.

This clone has more than one count but fewer than ten. The limits of the CDR3 on the DNA are not certain, so only TCRdb's listed CDR3 is given. V usage is TRBV28 and J usage is TRBJ1-4; the listed D gene, TRBD1, was not tested against the DNA. Per the germline V gene, CDR1 is MDHEN and CDR2 is SYDVKM. Termini included, the CDR3 measures 14 amino acids. The CDR3: CASSSSTGNRKLFF.

This sequence joins TRBV10-3 and TRBJ2-7; a possible D gene is TRBD2 (7 bases). The CDR3 has 15 residues. Trimming stripped 7 bases from V and 0 bases from J, with 16 bases between. CDR1 is ENHRY and CDR2 is SYGVKD in the germline V gene. The CDR3 sequence is CAIMGGGGNSYEQYF. DNA of the CDR3: TGTGCCATCATGGGGGGCGGGGGCAACTCCTACGAGCAGTACTTC.

This clone was counted between two and nine times. This chain joins TRBV27 and TRBJ2-5; D perhaps matches TRBD1 (5 bases). The CDR3 consists of 13 residues. The germline V gene has CDR1 MNHEY and CDR2 SMNVEV (reference sequence). V lost 9 bases and J 1 base, leaving 12 bases between the germline ends. The CDR3 DNA follows: TGTGCCAGTTCCCAGGGAATCCAAGAGACCCAGTACTTC. Its protein is CASSQGIQETQYF.

Only one count was recorded for this clone. This chain joins TRBV13 and TRBJ2-2, with 9 bases lining up with TRBD2. The V gene end was trimmed by 0 bases and the J gene end by 0 bases; junction bases not matched to a gene: 2. CDR3 length: 17 amino acids. Germline-derived CDR1 and CDR2 are PRHDT and FYEKMQ (reference sequence). CDR3 coding DNA: TGTGCCAGCAGCTTAGGGCTAGCGGGATCGAACACCGGGGAGCTGTTTTTT. This codes for CASSLGLAGSNTGELFF.

The chain couples TRBV27 to TRBJ2-7; possibly TRBD2 for D (6 bases). V gave up 5 bases and J gave up 2 bases, with 13 bases separating them. The CDR3 runs 14 residues. Germline CDR1 is MNHEY and CDR2 is SMNVEV (reference sequence). This chain's CDR3 is CASSLVGGPYEQYF. The CDR3 DNA is TGTGCCAGCAGTCTCGTGGGGGGACCCTACGAGCAGTACTTC.

This clone has just a few counts. This sequence joins TRBV30 and TRBJ1-2; D gene ambiguous. There are 14 residues in the CDR3. Germline V lookup: CDR1 GTSNPN, CDR2 SVGIG (reference sequence). The germline V and J ends were trimmed by 3 bases and 8 bases, with 19 bases remaining between them. CDR3 DNA sequence: TGTGCCTGGAGCGGCCCGGAGACCTCTTGGGGCTACACCTTC. Translating it yields CAWSGPETSWGYTF.